One sample yielded the 15 T cell receptor beta chains listed below, sequenced in a study of regulatory T cells in long-lasting Graves disease. To make TCR beta libraries, researchers used iRepertoire HTBI primers and Arm-PCR of CDR3 regions. TCRdb recomputed calls from the multiplex PCR reads with MiXCR, one row per CDR3 protein. Of approximately 560,000 distinct CDR3 sequences listed, around 15% are singletons. Described time point: newly diagnosed GD, antithyroid drugs for less than 3 months. Preparation of the TCR library used RNA extracted from PBMCs. The same specimen was also included in a second study, on T cells in Graves' hyperthyroidism and ophthalmopathy.

Sequenced here: peripheral blood mononuclear cells (PBMCs), sampled at new diagnosis, from a patient treated with antithyroid drugs. These receptors were collected from a man between 18 and 35 years old with Graves disease.

This clonotype was recorded many times. The chain has TRBV3-1 and TRBJ1-2; no reliable D call. Germline V gene lookup returns CDR1 LGHDT and CDR2 YNNKEL (reference sequence). The CDR3 contains 14 residues. Between the trimmed V and J ends, which lost 3 bases and 8 bases, there was a span of 16 bases. Here the CDR3 DNA reads TGTGCCAGCAGCCACCGGGTCTCGGAGGGCGGCTACACCTTC. Residues: CASSHRVSEGGYTF.

This clonotype was picked up a small number of times. The chain is built from TRBV5-4 and TRBJ2-5, with no clear D. Germline-derived CDR1 and CDR2 are SGHNT and YYREEE (reference sequence). This CDR3 has 14 residues. The germline V and J ends were trimmed by 2 bases and 2 bases, with 10 bases remaining between them. For the CDR3, the DNA is TGTGCCAGCAGCTTCCCGACAAAGCAAGAGACCCAGTACTTC. Protein sequence: CASSFPTKQETQYF.

Ten or more counts support this clonotype. In DNA form, the CDR3 reads TGTGCCAGCAGTTCCGACAGGGGGCTTGACGAGCAGTACTTC. It codes for CASSSDRGLDEQYF. The genes are TRBV5-4 and TRBJ2-7; 10 nucleotides agree with TRBD1. Germline V gene lookup returns CDR1 SGHNT and CDR2 YYREEE (reference sequence). The junction had 7 bases not matched to a gene; V was cut back by 5 bases and J by 5 bases. This CDR3 has 14 residues.

This clonotype was recorded at least ten times. J is TRBJ2-1 and V is TRBV27; D unresolved. This CDR3 has 13 residues. With 2 bases removed from V and 4 bases from J, the gap between germline ends came to 6 bases. Germline lookup yields CDR1 MNHEY and CDR2 SMNVEV (reference sequence). The CDR3 bases are TGTGCCAGCAGTTTAACGTGGTACAATGAGCAGTTCTTC. Encoded protein: CASSLTWYNEQFF.

This clonotype has at least ten counts. The V gene is TRBV7-9, the J gene TRBJ2-1; D is unclear. The V gene lost 6 bases and the J gene lost 8 bases, with 14 bases spanning the gap. The CDR3 has 13 amino acids. Germline values: CDR1 SEHNR, CDR2 FQNEAQ (reference sequence). The CDR3 coding sequence is TGTGCCAGCAGTGAAGGACGCACCGATGAGCAGTTCTTC. Residues: CASSEGRTDEQFF. Full variable domain (outside the CDR3, taken from reference TRBV7-9 and TRBJ2-1): DTGVSQNPRHKITKRGQNVTFRCDPISEHNRLYWYRQTLGQGPEFLTYFQNEAQLEKSRLLSDRFSAERPKGSFSTLEIQRTEQGDSAMYLCASSEGRTDEQFFGPGTRLTVL.

This clonotype was found a few times. One junction end does not reproduce the germline sequence, and a read error may be involved. Written as DNA, the CDR3 is TGTGCCAGCGGTTTATCCGGGACAGGGATCACTGAAGCTTTCTTT. This encodes CASGLSGTGITEAFF. This chain links TRBV12-3 or TRBV12-4 with TRBJ1-1; 9 bases agree with TRBD1. The CDR3 is made up of 15 amino acids.

This clonotype has just a few counts. The chain employs TRBV7-9 and TRBJ2-3, with TRBD2 identical over 8 bases. Losses at the gene ends were 1 base for V and 3 bases for J; bases not matched to a gene: 6. This CDR3 spans 16 amino acids. Germline-derived CDR1 and CDR2 are SEHNR and FQNEAQ (reference sequence). The CDR3 sequence is CASSLDPAGDTDTQYF. CDR3 bases: TGTGCCAGCAGCTTAGACCCAGCGGGAGATACAGATACGCAGTATTTT.

The J gene is TRBJ1-4, the V gene TRBV3-1, with TRBD1 as a possible D gene (5 bases). The V gene lost 1 base and the J gene lost 6 bases, with 9 bases spanning the gap. Germline CDR1 reads LGHDT; CDR2 reads YNNKEL (reference sequence). The length of the CDR3 is 14 residues. The CDR3 DNA is TGTGCCAGCAGCCAAGGGTGGGGGGATGAAAAACTGTTTTTT. Its protein product is CASSQGWGDEKLFF.

This clonotype was recorded at least ten times. The chain employs TRBV6-1 and TRBJ2-1; 9 positions agree with TRBD2. The CDR3 covers 17 residues. Germline V lookup: CDR1 MNHNS, CDR2 SASEGT. With V trimmed by 5 bases and J by 9 bases, 17 bases remained unmatched. The CDR3 region has the DNA TGTGCCAGCAGTCGGCCACGGGGGTCGGCGGGAGGGGGTGAGCAGTTCTTC. This sequence encodes CASSRPRGSAGGGEQFF.

This clonotype was observed at least ten times. The rearrangement joins TRBV3-1 to TRBJ2-7; D is unresolved. CDR1 is LGHDT, CDR2 YNNKEL, per germline (reference sequence). The CDR3 has 14 amino acids. Trimming left V 1 base short and J 2 bases short, with 9 bases between. The CDR3 loop is CASSQGVRAYEQYF. The CDR3 DNA sequence: TGTGCCAGCAGCCAAGGGGTTCGGGCCTACGAGCAGTACTTC.

This clonotype was seen a handful of times. The junction departs from germline at one end; a sequencing error may be responsible. The chain couples TRBV11-1 to TRBJ2-7; unclear D gene. This CDR3 region has 17 residues. Germline V gene sequence: CDR1 SGHAT, CDR2 FQDESV (reference sequence). CDR3 bases: TGCGCCAGCAGCCAAGTCCCCACAGCTGCTGCTGCAGACGAGCAGTACTTC. Protein product: CASSQVPTAAAADEQYF.

This clonotype showed up just a few times. The chain employs TRBV7-9 and TRBJ1-3; D may be TRBD1 (5 bases). The CDR3 has 17 amino acids. The germline V and J ends were trimmed by 5 bases and 1 base, with 18 bases remaining between them. Per germline, CDR1 SEHNR and CDR2 FQNEAQ (reference sequence). CDR3 residues: CASSESGGRRSGNTIYF. The CDR3 DNA sequence: TGTGCCAGCAGCGAATCCGGGGGTCGAAGGTCTGGAAACACCATATATTTT.

The V and J genes are TRBV12-5 and TRBJ2-7, with TRBD2 matching 11 bases. Germline trimming cut 7 bases from V and 0 bases from J; bases unmatched to any gene: 2. Germline V gene data show CDR1 as LGHNT and CDR2 as FRNRAP. This CDR3 comprises 14 residues. CDR3: CASVTSGSSYEQYF. The CDR3 DNA is TGTGCTAGTGTTACTAGCGGGAGCTCCTACGAGCAGTACTTC. The full variable domain, its missing parts supplied by reference TRBV12-5 and TRBJ2-7, is DARVTQTPRHKVTEMGQEVTMRCQPILGHNTVFWYRQTMMQGLELLAYFRNRAPLDDSGMPKDRFSAEMPDATLATLKIQPSEPRDSAVYFCASVTSGSSYEQYFGPGTRLTVT.

This clonotype was counted a single time. V gene TRBV5-1 combines with J gene TRBJ1-2; 7 nucleotides line up with TRBD1. This CDR3 region has 14 residues. Per germline, CDR1 SGHRS and CDR2 YFSETQ. V trimming: 1 base; J trimming: 3 bases; junction bases outside the gene matches: 3. The CDR3 reads CASSLSQGDYGYTF. The DNA for the CDR3 is TGCGCCAGCAGCTTGAGCCAGGGGGACTATGGCTACACCTTC.

This clonotype was found a few times. V usage is TRBV9 and J usage is TRBJ2-3, with D perhaps TRBD2 (5 bases). Germline values: CDR1 SGDLS, CDR2 YYNGEE. V lost 0 bases, J lost 4 bases, and 9 bases lay in between. There are 14 residues in the CDR3. CDR3 in DNA: TGTGCCAGCAGCGTAGGGCTAGCATCAGATACGCAGTATTTT. This translates into CASSVGLASDTQYF.